This T cell receptor (beta chain) comes out of a study of blood T cells in healthy people across ages. Whole-study findings and limits: Among T cells, TCR beta diversity per million cells dropped roughly linearly as age rose.

A sample-barcoded 5' primer and a J-beta primer mix were used in a second PCR of roughly 6 to 11 cycles. TCRdb reanalysed the 5' RACE reads using MiXCR and keeps one entry per CDR3 protein. The sample consists of about 1.5 million distinct CDR3 sequences, less than 45% of them appearing once. About this clonotype: Antigen unknown. At one end, the junction sequence differs from germline, possibly due to a read error.

Aged about 6 to 100, donors were systemically healthy Caucasians from Russia. This CDR3 has 14 residues. This chain uses TRBV12-3 or TRBV12-4 with TRBJ1-5, with no clear D. Sequencing was done on a sample of blood. This TCR came from a woman between 18 and 29 years old in good health. CDR3 bases: TGTGCCAGCAGACCCTCGGGAGGCAATCAGCTCCAGCATTTT. Translation gives CASRPSGGNQLQHF.